Listed below are T cell receptor beta chains from one sample, sequenced in a study of blood T cell repertoires in COVID-19. Measured with immunoSEQ multiplex PCR; TCRdb has only the in-frame clones, and not every one. The table includes over 30,000 clones, 75% to 90% detected once. Input material: peripheral blood. The receptors shown here come from a human donor in a cohort sampled during active COVID-19. Both conserved end residues are part of each CDR3. The D gene is left open where the match is weak.

v_gene,d_gene,j_gene,len,CDR3aa
TRBV7-3,.,TRBJ2-2,15,CASRMSGASTGELFF
TRBV6-5,.,TRBJ2-4,14,CASSYDRTKNIQYF
TRBV7-2,.,TRBJ1-5,15,CASSPRGGGNQPQHF
TRBV18,.,TRBJ2-2,13,CASSPRQAGELFF
TRBV5-1,.,TRBJ2-3,16,CASSLARQSSTDTQYF
TRBV27,TRBD2,TRBJ2-7,16,CASSLKGLAGGYEQYF
TRBV7-8,TRBD1,TRBJ1-1,14,CASSLRQGVTEAFF
TRBV10-3,.,TRBJ1-2,13,CAISQTANYGYTF
TRBV5-1,.,TRBJ1-5,14,CASSLDINNQPQHF
TRBV4-1,TRBD2,TRBJ2-3,14,CASSTGTSADTQYF
TRBV19,TRBD1,TRBJ1-6,16,CASSTPGQGGGSPLHF
TRBV7-2,TRBD2,TRBJ2-3,16,CASSRLAGGISDTQYF
TRBV4-1,.,TRBJ2-7,15,CASSQPGGQSYEQYF
TRBV24-1,TRBD2,TRBJ2-1,16,CATSDLFSGGPNEQFF
TRBV10-3,.,TRBJ1-3,15,CAISYDTASGNTIYF
TRBV28,.,TRBJ1-2,13,CASSLSQAQGYTF
TRBV5-5,.,TRBJ2-7,15,CASSFSRRQGYEQYF
TRBV5-1,.,TRBJ2-2,14,CASSLVGATGELFF
TRBV9,.,TRBJ2-7,14,CASSTGTTSYEQYF
TRBV18,TRBD1,TRBJ1-5,15,CASSTTGRWDQPQHF
TRBV18,TRBD2,TRBJ2-7,15,CASSPGSGRTYEQYF
TRBV10-3,TRBD1,TRBJ2-7,16,CAISEPGQGNSYEQYF
TRBV7-2,.,TRBJ2-3,15,CASSLNAGSTDTQYF
TRBV7-3,.,TRBJ2-3,13,CASSLDSPDTQYF
TRBV6-5,.,TRBJ2-7,12,CASRRSSYEQYF
TRBV29-1,TRBD1,TRBJ1-2,11,CSVDSGTGALF
TRBV18,.,TRBJ2-3,13,CASSPLHTDTQYF
TRBV5-6,.,TRBJ2-3,15,CASSLGQRNTDTQYF
TRBV7-2,TRBD1,TRBJ2-4,15,CASSSGTGFKNIQYF
TRBV29-1,TRBD1,TRBJ1-6,14,CSVATGTENSPLHF
TRBV6-2/TRBV6-3,.,TRBJ1-1,14,CASSYHPGVPEAFF
TRBV30,TRBD1,TRBJ1-1,16,CACSRPGQGRRTEAFF
TRBV4-2,TRBD2,TRBJ2-3,18,CATSPQAGGPPGTDTQYF
TRBV6-5,TRBD1,TRBJ1-3,16,CASSYSGTVRGNTIYF
TRBV2,TRBD1,TRBJ2-2,16,CASSVRQGSNTGELFF
TRBV19,.,TRBJ2-5,13,CASSRPGLETQYF
TRBV2,TRBD1,TRBJ1-4,15,CASSPPGQGKEKLFF
TRBV27,TRBD2,TRBJ2-7,14,CASSLGGGPYEQYF
TRBV7-6,.,TRBJ2-2,13,CASSVREDGELFF
TRBV11-2,.,TRBJ1-1,15,CASSAPGTKNTEAFF
TRBV20-1,TRBD2,TRBJ2-5,11,CSAREVETQYF
TRBV20-1,TRBD2,TRBJ2-7,16,CSASGIGADLGGGWYF
TRBV9,.,TRBJ1-4,15,CASSVGNRANEKLFF
TRBV5-4,.,TRBJ1-2,12,CASSFPGRGYTF
TRBV29-1,.,TRBJ2-7,13,CSVGADSSYEQYF
TRBV7-9,.,TRBJ2-1,14,CASSPRTGYNEQFF
TRBV5-1,TRBD1,TRBJ2-7,17,CASSPTSGGSGTHEQYF
TRBV29-1,.,TRBJ2-5,12,CSARRGPETQYF
TRBV18,.,TRBJ1-4,16,CASSQRIGETNEKLFF
TRBV6-5,.,TRBJ1-4,13,CASRGGSLEKLFF
TRBV3-1/TRBV3-2,.,TRBJ1-1,14,CASSPKTGNTEAFF
TRBV14,TRBD1,TRBJ2-7,15,CASSQFRDRKYEQYF
TRBV19,.,TRBJ1-1,11,CASSNSVRSFF
TRBV5-1,TRBD2,TRBJ2-3,20,CASSTRGYPYGAGATDTQYF
TRBV6-1,TRBD2,TRBJ2-7,11,CASSEGLAVRF
TRBV7-7,TRBD1,TRBJ2-6,16,CASSPGQFSGANVLTF